This T cell receptor (beta chain) derives from a study of blood T cells in healthy people across ages (dated by TCRdb to about 2015). Regarding the study in general: In model experiments, roughly one uniquely barcoded TCR beta cDNA molecule per two T cells was captured by template switching. Using the same blood draw, the study looked at two additional independent replicas of 1 million unique cDNA reads for two donors, one aged 18 to 30 and the other aged 80 or older. To avoid experimental bias, donors of different ages were randomly spread across the sequencing lanes. The donors were divided into four age groups: young (average approximately 15 years), middle-aged (approximately 42), aged (approximately 59) and long-lived (about 90). Age-related changes in TCR beta repertoire diversity were measured in the study by deep sequencing normalized with unique cDNA molecular identifiers.

Overall results and qualifications from the work: Estimates of total diversity from one million sequenced T cells were regarded as lower bounds and underestimates. Since profiling was done on bulk unsorted PBMCs, naive and antigen-experienced compartments could not be conclusively compared. Because the CMV infection status of the donors was unknown, age-related changes in expanded clonotypes may potentially have been confounded. As age increased, observed TCR beta diversity per million T cells dropped in a roughly linear way, and a significant reduction was already evident by age about 36. Compared with the aged group, the long-lived group had more naive CD4+ T cells, fewer expanded clones and increased TCR diversity, suggesting age selection. The percentage of naive T cells measured by flow cytometry correlated strongly with observed TCR beta diversity.

The donors were around 39 Caucasian individuals from Russia, aged 6 to 90 years, who were systemically healthy. Each donor gave ten milliliters of peripheral blood, drawn into EDTA-treated Vacutainer tubes. Ficoll-Paque density-gradient centrifugation was used to isolate PBMCs, with at least 6.5 million obtained per sample. Trizol reagent was used to extract total RNA from the PBMCs, yielding at least 5.5 micrograms per sample. The percentages of naive CD45RAhigh/CD27high T cells were determined by flow cytometry on a PBMC aliquot from every donor. Inclusive of the bounding cysteine and phenylalanine, the CDR3 is 15 residues long. The CDR3 DNA has 45 bases and is translated from base 1. V loses 4 bases at its end and J loses 8 bases; junction bases beyond the gene matches: 12. Based on the germline V gene (reference sequence), the CDR1 and CDR2 sequences are SEHNR and FQNEAQ. With regard to this clonotype: What antigen it recognizes has not been identified. The record has no base qualities; no much larger clone is one base away.

The library was built by means of 5' RACE. The sequencing machine was an Illumina HiSeq 2500. A second PCR of roughly 6 to 11 cycles was run with a J-beta primer mix and a sample-barcoded 5' primer. A unique molecular identifier was introduced onto each TCR beta cDNA molecule by a template-switch 5' adaptor carrying 12 random nucleotides. At least 2.5 million CDR3-containing paired-end reads were obtained from each sample. First-strand cDNA was synthesized from all RNA with the Mint cDNA synthesis kit, primed by a TRBC-specific oligonucleotide. Following uracil-DNA glycosylase treatment, a first 18-cycle PCR with universal primers M1SS and BC2_uni_R was performed on all cDNA. The study's own analysis went as follows. Each sample was normalized by randomly selecting 1 million high-quality reads, each carrying a distinct molecular identifier. Instead of being binned into consensus sequences, reads with shared molecular identifiers were discarded. CDR3 identification, clonotype clustering and error correction used MiTCR with a Q25 quality threshold and the strictest error-elimination algorithm. A nonparametric unseen species model using Euler transformation provided a lower-bound estimate of total TCR beta diversity. The public reads were reprocessed in TCRdb via fastp at Q25 and MiXCR, keeping in-frame beta chains. Rows are unified per CDR3 protein, each entry keeping the most common DNA and genes. The V and J calls and clone size come from TCRdb's table, not from the authors' own analysis. The sample records approximately 1.5 million distinct CDR3 sequences, about 35% of which are singletons. Together, the top ten hold approximately 11% of the sample.

This chain is built from TRBV7-9 and TRBJ1-2; TRBD1 fits 8 bases in the junction. The sequence was obtained from a woman aged 25 to 45 in good health. Sequenced sample: blood. The CDR3 region has the sequence CASSSPGQETSGYTF. In nucleotide form, the sequence is TGTGCCAGCAGCTCGCCGGGACAGGAGACAAGCGGCTACACCTTC.